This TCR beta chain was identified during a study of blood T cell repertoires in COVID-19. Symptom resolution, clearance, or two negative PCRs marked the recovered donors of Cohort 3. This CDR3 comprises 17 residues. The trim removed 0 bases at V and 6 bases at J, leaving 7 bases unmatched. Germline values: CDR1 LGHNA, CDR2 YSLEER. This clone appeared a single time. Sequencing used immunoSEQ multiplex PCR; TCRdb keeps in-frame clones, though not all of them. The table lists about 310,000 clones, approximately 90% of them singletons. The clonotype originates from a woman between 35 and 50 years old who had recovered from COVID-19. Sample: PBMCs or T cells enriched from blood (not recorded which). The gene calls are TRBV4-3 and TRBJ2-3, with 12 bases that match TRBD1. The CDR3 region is CASSQEGTGGLFDTQYF. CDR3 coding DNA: TGCGCCAGCAGCCAAGAAGGGACAGGGGGCCTATTTGATACGCAGTATTTT.